This is a list of T cell receptor beta chains from one sample in a study of PD-L1 blockade in urothelial cancer. Measured with immunoSEQ multiplex PCR; TCRdb has only the in-frame clones, and not every one. The sample lists 42,000 or so clones; roughly four fifths were seen once. The specimen was PBMCs, collected around atezolizumab (anti-PD-L1) treatment. The receptors originated from a man in his sixties with urothelial cancer. CDR3s include the opening cysteine and the closing phenylalanine or tryptophan. A D gene is named only where the DNA matches it firmly. Rows give clone size only sometimes, using once, few, many, or a class for an expanded clone.

CDR3 protein	CDR3 DNA	J gene	V gene	clone size	D gene
CASSALLSPNQPQHF	TGTGCCAGCAGTGCCCTTTTGAGTCCCAATCAGCCCCAGCATTTT	TRBJ1-5	TRBV28	NA	NA
CASSSPGTAAYEQYF	TGTGCCAGTAGCTCTCCCGGGACAGCCGCCTACGAGCAGTACTTC	TRBJ2-7	TRBV19	few	TRBD1
CASPQLPVIGYTF	TGTGCCAGCCCACAGCTGCCTGTTATAGGCTACACCTTC	TRBJ1-2	TRBV4-2	NA	NA
CAWSVDLLSGNIIYF	TGTGCCTGGAGTGTAGACTTACTCTCTGGAAACATCATATATTTT	TRBJ1-3	TRBV30	NA	NA
CAIQTGQGLSYGYTF	TGTGCCATCCAAACGGGACAGGGTTTATCCTATGGCTACACCTTC	TRBJ1-2	TRBV10-3	NA	TRBD1
CASSVEGSGGETQYF	TGTGCCAGCAGCGTAGAGGGTAGCGGGGGGGAGACCCAGTACTTC	TRBJ2-5	TRBV9	NA	TRBD2
CATTPGETQYF	TGTGCCACCACCCCGGGGGAGACCCAGTACTTC	TRBJ2-5	TRBV6-6	NA	NA
CASSDGRALETQYF	TGTGCCAGCAGTGATGGCAGGGCCTTGGAGACCCAGTACTTC	TRBJ2-5	TRBV2	NA	NA
CASSFRDSKKEAFF	TGTGCCAGCAGCTTTCGGGACAGCAAAAAAGAAGCTTTCTTT	TRBJ1-1	TRBV11-2	NA	TRBD1
CASSTGLLSAYNEQFF	TGCGCCAGCAGCACGGGACTCCTCTCAGCCTACAATGAGCAGTTCTTC	TRBJ2-1	TRBV5-1	NA	NA
CASSFGQGISGNTIYF	TGTGCCAGCAGCTTCGGACAGGGGATCTCTGGAAACACCATATATTTT	TRBJ1-3	TRBV13	NA	TRBD1
CASSQDGGDQPQHF	TGTGCCAGCAGCCAAGATGGGGGGGATCAGCCCCAGCATTTT	TRBJ1-5	TRBV4-2	few	NA
CASSLEGAGANVLTF	TGTGCCAGCAGCTTAGAGGGCGCTGGGGCCAACGTCCTGACTTTC	TRBJ2-6	TRBV5-8	NA	NA
CASSLGGDRPYEQYF	TGTGCCAGCAGCCTCGGTGGGGACAGGCCCTACGAGCAGTACTTC	TRBJ2-7	TRBV4-2	NA	TRBD1
CASSLGAGELFF	TGTGCCAGCAGCCTAGGGGCCGGGGAGCTGTTTTTT	TRBJ2-2	TRBV6-6	NA	NA
CASSLGGAYYNEQFF	TGTGCCAGCAGCTTAGGGGGGGCTTACTACAATGAGCAGTTCTTC	TRBJ2-1	TRBV5-6	NA	NA
CAWSTNAGPNTEAFF	TGTGCCTGGAGTACGAACGCGGGTCCCAACACTGAAGCTTTCTTT	TRBJ1-1	TRBV30	few	NA
CASMGTAVGNTIYF	TGCGCCAGCATGGGGACAGCTGTTGGAAACACCATATATTTT	TRBJ1-3	TRBV5-1	NA	TRBD1
CSVVSGGESSYNEQFF	TGCAGCGTCGTAAGCGGGGGGGAGAGCTCCTACAATGAGCAGTTCTTC	TRBJ2-1	TRBV29-1	NA	TRBD2
CASSPRGFYGYTF	TGTGCCAGCAGCCCCAGGGGCTTCTATGGCTACACCTTC	TRBJ1-2	TRBV5-6	NA	NA
CASIITPSVNEQFF	TGTGCCAGCATTATTACCCCTTCAGTCAATGAGCAGTTCTTC	TRBJ2-1	TRBV6-1	NA	NA
CASRRDRLGETQYF	TGCGCCAGCAGAAGGGACAGGCTAGGGGAGACCCAGTACTTC	TRBJ2-5	TRBV5-1	NA	TRBD1
CASSAPGQGGYGYTF	TGTGCCAGCAGTGCCCCAGGACAGGGTGGGTATGGCTACACCTTC	TRBJ1-2	TRBV2	NA	TRBD1
CASSPPTGMNTEAFF	TGTGCCAGCAGCCCACCTACAGGGATGAACACTGAAGCTTTCTTT	TRBJ1-1	TRBV5-4	NA	NA
CASSPRRGGQETQYF	TGTGCCAGCAGTCCACGTCGGGGGGGACAAGAGACCCAGTACTTC	TRBJ2-5	TRBV27	NA	TRBD2